The sequence of this T cell receptor (beta chain) was determined in a study of CD8+ T cells in alopecia areata. Looking at the study overall: Disease severity was quantified as SALT score of affected scalp area.

Stated treatment: oral pan-JAK inhibitor, 5-10 mg twice daily. Using a FACSAria, the CD4+ and CD8+ T cells were sorted from the PBMCs. The length of the CDR3 is 18 residues. V trimming: 5 bases; J trimming: 0 bases; junction bases outside the gene matches: 16. Germline CDR1 is SGHAT and CDR2 is FQNNGV. As the sequencing template, cDNA was produced by extracting RNA and reverse transcribing it. Clones were read by immunoSEQ multiplex PCR, and TCRdb kept only the in-frame ones, dropping some. The table includes roughly 200,000 clones, about 55% detected once. The chain carries TRBV11-2 and TRBJ2-7, with 7 positions matching TRBD1. This TCR came from a human donor with alopecia areata. Material: CD8+ T cells sorted from blood, obtained at week 24, from a patient treated with tofacitinib. The CDR3 nucleotides read TGTGCCAGCAGCCCTACTAACCCCCTTGGACAGGACTCCTACGAGCAGTACTTC. Its protein product is CASSPTNPLGQDSYEQYF.